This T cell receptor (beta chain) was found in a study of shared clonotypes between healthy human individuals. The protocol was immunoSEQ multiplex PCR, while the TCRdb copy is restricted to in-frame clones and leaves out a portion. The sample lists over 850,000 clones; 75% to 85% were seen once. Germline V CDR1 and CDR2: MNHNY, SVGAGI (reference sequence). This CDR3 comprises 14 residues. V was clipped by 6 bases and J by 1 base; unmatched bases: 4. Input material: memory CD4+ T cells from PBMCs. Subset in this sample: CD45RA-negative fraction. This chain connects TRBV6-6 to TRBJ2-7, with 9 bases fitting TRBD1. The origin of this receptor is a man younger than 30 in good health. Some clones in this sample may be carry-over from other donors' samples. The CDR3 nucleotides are TGTGCCAGCAGGGGTGGACAGGGGTCCTACGAGCAGTACTTC. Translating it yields CASRGGQGSYEQYF.